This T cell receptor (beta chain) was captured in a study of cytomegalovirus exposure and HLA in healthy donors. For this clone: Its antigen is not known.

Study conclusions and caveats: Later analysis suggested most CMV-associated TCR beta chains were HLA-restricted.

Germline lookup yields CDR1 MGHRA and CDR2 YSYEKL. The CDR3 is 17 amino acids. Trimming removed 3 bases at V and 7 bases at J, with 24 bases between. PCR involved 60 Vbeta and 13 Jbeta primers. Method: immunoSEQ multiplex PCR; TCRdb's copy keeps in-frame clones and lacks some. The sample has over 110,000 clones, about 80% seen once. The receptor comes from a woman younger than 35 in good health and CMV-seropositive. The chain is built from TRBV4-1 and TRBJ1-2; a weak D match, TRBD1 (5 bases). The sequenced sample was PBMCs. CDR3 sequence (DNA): TGCGCCAGCAGCCAGGGTGGGATTGGGGGACTCCGCGGTGGCTACACCTTC. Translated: CASSQGGIGGLRGGYTF.